This TCR beta chain was identified in a study of T cell responses to AZD1222 COVID-19 vaccine. For the study at large: Pooling was applied to second doses at about 4 or about 12 weeks. General study findings and limits: Within unmutated variant regions lay the reported targets of nearly half of spike-specific TCRs. Donors were chiefly white British, with a greater number of females, and clonal diversity was perhaps underestimated.

Notes on this clone: No antigen is known for it.

Sequencing used immunoSEQ multiplex PCR; TCRdb keeps in-frame clones, though not all of them. This table holds 70,000 to 90,000 clones, more than 90% found once. V was pared by 2 bases and J by 7 bases, with 9 bases between. Per germline, CDR1 GTSNPN and CDR2 SVGIG (reference sequence). The CDR3 loop spans 12 amino acids. Material: peripheral blood, obtained on day 0 of AZD1222 vaccination. The V call is TRBV30, the J call TRBJ1-5, with a weak D call TRBD1 (5 bases). This receptor was obtained from an adult in good health. CDR3 amino acids: CAWSLGGQPQHF. CDR3 nucleotides: TGTGCCTGGAGTTTGGGGGGGCAGCCCCAGCATTTT.